The present entry profiles one T cell receptor beta chain with its context. Its antigen is undetermined. Produced via immunoSEQ multiplex PCR; TCRdb's table is partial and in-frame only. The table has roughly 54,000 clones, around four fifths seen once. The time point was: week 35, safety follow-up. Vaccination comprised doses that each held 300 ug of mutant IDH1 20-mer peptide, plus topical imiquimod. The V gene lost 1 base and the J gene lost 6 bases, with 18 bases spanning the gap. Per the germline V gene, CDR1 is SEHNR and CDR2 is FQNEAQ (reference sequence). CDR3 length equals 16 residues. This record belongs to a study of a mutant IDH1 vaccine in newly diagnosed glioma. Study-level background: The initiation of vaccination occurred 4-6 weeks after radiotherapy alone, or with temozolomide cycles.

This material consisted of PBMCs, taken from a glioma patient whose treatment included an IDH1 peptide vaccine. This chain uses TRBV7-9 with TRBJ1-1; D is possibly TRBD1 (6 bases). This sequence originates from a woman under 30 with glioma. The CDR3 here is CASSLDWGIEGAEAFF. CDR3 nucleotides: TGTGCCAGCAGCTTAGACTGGGGTATAGAGGGGGCTGAAGCTTTCTTT.